Listed here are 20 T cell receptor beta chains from one sample, sequenced in a study of shared clonotypes between healthy human individuals. The table came from immunoSEQ multiplex PCR; TCRdb's copy has only in-frame clones and leaves some out. The sample lists approximately 2.5 million clones; 93% were seen once. The sequencing input was naive CD4+ T cells from PBMCs. Sample subset: CD45RA+ positively selected. The receptors originated from a man younger than 30 in good health. Some clones in this sample may be carry-over from other donors' samples.

CDR3 in DNA: TGCGCCAGCGCCCGGGACTTGATGAACACTGAAGCTTTCTTT. As protein: CASARDLMNTEAFF. The chain is built from TRBV4-1 and TRBJ1-1; D possibly corresponds to TRBD1 (5 bases). V was pared by 8 bases and J by 0 bases, with 13 bases between. Germline lookup yields CDR1 MGHRA and CDR2 YSYEKL. The CDR3 runs to 14 residues.

This clone was seen more than once but under ten times. The chain employs TRBV28 and TRBJ1-2, with a tentative D call TRBD1 (5 bases). CDR1 and CDR2 (germline): MDHEN, SYDVKM. The length of the CDR3 is 13 residues. V shed 6 bases and J shed 9 bases, with 17 bases lying between them. Here the CDR3 DNA reads TGTGCCAGCAGCCAACCCGGGACGAGGCGCTACACCTTC. This sequence encodes CASSQPGTRRYTF.

V and J are TRBV2 and TRBJ1-3; D gene unclear. V was pared by 1 base and J by 0 bases, with 7 bases between. Germline loops: CDR1 SNHLY, CDR2 FYNNEI. The CDR3 has 15 residues. CDR3 sequence (DNA): TGTGCCAGCAGTGAAGAGGCGGGCTCTGGAAACACCATATATTTT. Protein product: CASSEEAGSGNTIYF.

V and J are TRBV2 and TRBJ2-3, with 7 bases aligning to TRBD2. The junction had 3 bases not matched to a gene; V was cut back by 6 bases and J by 6 bases. This CDR3 has 12 residues. The germline V gene has CDR1 SNHLY and CDR2 FYNNEI. The CDR3: CASRVGGDTQYF. As DNA, the CDR3 is TGTGCCAGCAGGGTCGGGGGGGATACGCAGTATTTT.

The V call is TRBV14, the J call TRBJ1-2, with D tentatively TRBD1 (5 bases). The CDR3 extends over 14 amino acids. The V end lost 5 bases, the J end lost 2 bases, and 12 bases lay between the germline ends. Germline V gives CDR1 SGHDN, CDR2 FVKESK. The chain's CDR3 is CASSARDRNYGYTF. CDR3 sequence (DNA): TGTGCCAGCAGCGCCCGGGACCGAAACTATGGCTACACCTTC.

The rearrangement uses TRBV2 and TRBJ1-3, with 11 bases lining up with TRBD1. The germline CDR1 and CDR2 sequences are SNHLY and FYNNEI. The CDR3 consists of 15 residues. J gave up 10 bases and V 5 bases, and 10 bases lay outside the gene matches. CDR3 nucleotides: TGTGCCAGCAGTTCTAAAGGACAGGGGGCGCGAACCATATATTTT. Translation gives CASSSKGQGARTIYF.

The rearrangement links TRBV11-2 to TRBJ1-4, with D tentatively TRBD1 (6 bases). Trimming removed 5 bases at V and 6 bases at J, with 13 bases between. Germline loops: CDR1 SGHAT, CDR2 FQNNGV. The CDR3 runs 14 residues. The CDR3 protein is CASSPQQGDEKLFF. As DNA, the CDR3 is TGTGCCAGCAGCCCCCAACAGGGTGATGAAAAACTGTTTTTT.

This chain connects TRBV2 to TRBJ1-1; D is perhaps TRBD1 (6 bases). The germline gives CDR1 SNHLY, CDR2 FYNNEI. Trimming pared 1 base from V and 4 bases from J, leaving 10 bases between. The CDR3 runs 14 residues. In DNA, the CDR3 is TGTGCCAGCAGTGAAGTACTAGGGGGCACTGAAGCTTTCTTT. Translation gives CASSEVLGGTEAFF.

As regards this clone: The identical CDR3 is also encoded by other nucleotide sequences in the sample. The chain links TRBV19 to TRBJ2-3, with 7 bases identical to TRBD2. Per the germline V gene, CDR1 is LNHDA and CDR2 is SQIVND (reference sequence). The ends lost 4 bases at V and 3 bases at J; junction bases unmatched: 1. The CDR3 runs 13 residues. CDR3 coding DNA: TGTGCCAGTAGTAGCGGGAGAACAGATACGCAGTATTTT. Translated, it gives CASSSGRTDTQYF.

The V and J genes are TRBV19 and TRBJ1-4; TRBD1 is a possible D gene (6 bases). This CDR3 is built from 16 residues. Trimming removed 0 bases from V and 3 bases from J, with 11 bases in between. Per germline, CDR1 LNHDA and CDR2 SQIVND (reference sequence). CDR3 in DNA: TGTGCCAGTAGTATAGAGACAGGCAGTCCTAATGAAAAACTGTTTTTT. It translates to CASSIETGSPNEKLFF.

This clone was observed once. The chain has TRBV5-1 and TRBJ2-2, with D unresolved. V dropped 3 bases and J dropped 1 base, with 7 bases sitting between them. Looked up from germline, CDR1 is SGHRS and CDR2 is YFSETQ. The CDR3 loop spans 14 amino acids. CDR3 bases: TGCGCCAGCAGCTCCGATTTGAACACCGGGGAGCTGTTTTTT. Protein product: CASSSDLNTGELFF.

This chain joins TRBV29-1 and TRBJ2-5, with D tentatively TRBD1 or TRBD2 (5 bases each). In germline, CDR1 is SQVTM, CDR2 ANQGSEA. V was trimmed by 0 bases and J by 11 bases, leaving 22 bases between them. CDR3 length: 15 residues. Here the CDR3 reads CSVEDALGTLGEQYF. Here the CDR3 DNA reads TGCAGCGTTGAAGATGCCTTGGGTACCTTAGGGGAGCAGTACTTC.

J is TRBJ2-7 and V is TRBV30, with 8 bases matching TRBD1. The CDR3 is made up of 15 amino acids. Germline CDR1 and CDR2: GTSNPN and SVGIG (reference sequence). V dropped 0 bases and J dropped 2; count of bases not matched to a gene: 6. As DNA, the CDR3 is TGTGCCTGGAGTGTGCTGGACAGGGAGACCTACGAGCAGTACTTC. This encodes CAWSVLDRETYEQYF.

The rearrangement uses TRBV19 and TRBJ2-7; possible D gene TRBD1, 6 bases. V was cut by 4 bases and J by 3 bases, with 10 bases left in between. The CDR3 consists of 13 residues. Germline CDR1 and CDR2: LNHDA and SQIVND (reference sequence). The CDR3 reads CASSTWTDYEQYF. CDR3 nucleotide sequence: TGTGCCAGTAGTACCTGGACAGACTACGAGCAGTACTTC.

V is TRBV25-1 and J is TRBJ2-1; maybe TRBD2 (6 bases). Germline assignment: CDR1 MGHDK and CDR2 SYGVNS. The CDR3 sequence is 14 residues long. Trimming left V 2 bases short and J 12 bases short, with 17 bases between. The CDR3 sequence is CASSEEVGAGGQFF. Here the CDR3 DNA reads TGTGCCAGCAGTGAAGAGGTGGGAGCGGGTGGGCAGTTCTTC.

V gene TRBV28 combines with J gene TRBJ1-2, with 10 positions matching TRBD1. After removal of 4 bases from V and 3 bases from J, the junction contained 5 bases not matched to a gene. This CDR3 spans 15 amino acids. Per the germline V gene, CDR1 is MDHEN and CDR2 is SYDVKM. CDR3 DNA sequence: TGTGCCAGCAGTTCACGACAGGGGGCAGACTATGGCTACACCTTC. Amino acids: CASSSRQGADYGYTF.

The gene calls are TRBV19 and TRBJ2-7; the D gene could be TRBD1 or TRBD2 (6 bases each). V dropped 5 bases and J dropped 2 bases, with 16 bases sitting between them. CDR1 is LNHDA and CDR2 is SQIVND in the germline V gene (reference sequence). There are 15 residues in the CDR3. For the CDR3, the DNA is TGTGCCAGTAGTCCGGGGGACACTTCGGCCTACGAGCAGTACTTC. Its protein product is CASSPGDTSAYEQYF.

This chain's CDR3 is CASSQDPAIRETQYF. The CDR3 DNA reads as TGCGCCAGCAGCCAAGACCCAGCGATAAGGGAGACCCAGTACTTC. The chain has TRBV4-3 and TRBJ2-5, with D hard to call. Trimming pared 0 bases from V and 5 bases from J, leaving 13 bases between. The V gene's germline CDR1 is LGHNA and CDR2 YSLEER. The CDR3 extends over 15 amino acids.

This chain links TRBV6-5 with TRBJ1-2, with TRBD1 matching 9 bases. From germline, CDR1 is MNHEY and CDR2 SVGAGI. CDR3 length: 15 amino acids. V gave up 2 bases and J gave up 7 bases; unmatched junction bases: 8. The CDR3 DNA is TGTGCCAGCAGTTACCTAACAGGGGGCGATGGTGGCTACACCTTC. This translates into CASSYLTGGDGGYTF.

The chain couples TRBV7-6 to TRBJ2-3, with D hard to call. V lost 5 bases to trimming and J lost 2 bases, with 17 bases between them. The CDR3 consists of 16 residues. Germline lookup yields CDR1 SGHVS and CDR2 FNYEAQ. CDR3 DNA: TGTGCCAGCAGCCAGAGGCGGTACGACCTCACAGATACGCAGTATTTT. Its protein product is CASSQRRYDLTDTQYF. The variable domain in full, with the rest retrieved from reference TRBV7-6 and TRBJ2-3, is GAGVSQSPRYKVTKRGQDVALRCDPISGHVSLYWYRQALGQGPEFLTYFNYEAQQDKSGLPNDRFSAERPEGSISTLTIQRTEQRDSAMYRCASSQRRYDLTDTQYFGPGTRLTVL.